The T cell receptor beta chain under discussion was sequenced for a study of T cell repertoires in ileal Crohn's disease. The CDR3 loop spans 13 amino acids. Germline CDR1 reads MNHNS; CDR2 reads SASEGT. V was shortened by 4 bases and J by 7 bases, with 13 bases between the two germline ends. Profiling relied on immunoSEQ multiplex PCR, and the TCRdb table lists in-frame clones only, not all of them. The sample lists 5,500 to 8,000 clones, over 75% occurring once. Documented time point: inflamed ileum from the surgical specimen. The sequence derives from an adult with Crohn's disease. The rearrangement joins TRBV6-1 to TRBJ1-2; D remains unclear. Specimen: ileal tissue. CDR3 loop: CASSAELRSGYTF. As DNA, the CDR3 is TGTGCCAGCAGTGCGGAGTTGCGAAGTGGCTACACCTTC.